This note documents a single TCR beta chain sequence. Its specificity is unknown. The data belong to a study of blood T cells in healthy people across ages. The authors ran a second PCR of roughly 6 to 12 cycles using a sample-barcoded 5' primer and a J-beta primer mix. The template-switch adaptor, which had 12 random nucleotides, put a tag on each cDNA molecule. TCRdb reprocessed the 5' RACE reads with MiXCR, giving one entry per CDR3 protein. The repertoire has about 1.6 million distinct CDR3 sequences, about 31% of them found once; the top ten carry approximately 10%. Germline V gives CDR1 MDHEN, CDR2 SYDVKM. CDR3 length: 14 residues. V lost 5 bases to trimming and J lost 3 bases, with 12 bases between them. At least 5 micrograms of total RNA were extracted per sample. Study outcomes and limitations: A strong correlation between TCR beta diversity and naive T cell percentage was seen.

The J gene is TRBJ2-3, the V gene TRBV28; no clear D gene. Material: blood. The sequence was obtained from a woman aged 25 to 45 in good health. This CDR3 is CASSGLESTDTQYF. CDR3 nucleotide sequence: TGTGCCAGCAGTGGATTGGAGTCAACAGATACGCAGTATTTT.